The 26 T cell receptor beta chains presented below share a single source sample, sequenced in a study of T-cell memory formation after mild COVID-19. TCRdb ran MiXCR on the 5' RACE reads and lists one entry per CDR3 protein. The data show more than 400,000 distinct CDR3 sequences, around a sixth seen once. Input material: PBMCs or a T cell subset sorted from them (not recorded which). The receptor set was obtained from an adult woman who had mild COVID-19 (a few samples of this study predate the infection). Cell type and time point are not known.

This clonotype was seen more than once but under ten times. The chain has TRBV15 and TRBJ1-2; D may be TRBD1 (6 bases). V was pared by 6 bases and J by 3 bases, with 23 bases between. CDR3 size: 17 residues. The germline gives CDR1 LNHNV, CDR2 YYDKDF (reference sequence). DNA for the CDR3: TGTGCCACCAGTAGGGGTTTACCTTCGGCAGGGGACTATGGCTACACCTTC. As protein: CATSRGLPSAGDYGYTF.

The V gene is TRBV18, the J gene TRBJ1-2; weak D call: TRBD1 (6 bases). V lost 3 bases, J lost 4 bases, and 12 bases lay in between. Germline lookup yields CDR1 KGHSH and CDR2 LQKENI. This CDR3 contains 14 residues. The CDR3 is CASSPKDRTYGYTF. CDR3 sequence (DNA): TGTGCCAGCTCACCGAAAGACAGGACCTATGGCTACACCTTC.

This clonotype was seen only a few times. The V gene is TRBV9, the J gene TRBJ2-1; D gene ambiguous. The CDR3 has 16 amino acids. With 0 bases removed from V and 3 bases from J, the gap between germline ends came to 13 bases. Germline V gene lookup returns CDR1 SGDLS and CDR2 YYNGEE. The CDR3 coding sequence is TGTGCCAGCAGCGTAGAAGGCAGGACCTACTACAATGAGCAGTTCTTC. This sequence encodes CASSVEGRTYYNEQFF.

This clonotype came up a few times. V usage is TRBV7-3 and J usage is TRBJ2-3, with a weak D call TRBD2 (7 bases). Deletions cut 5 bases from V and 1 base from J, with 13 bases between. The germline V gene has CDR1 SGHTA and CDR2 FQGTGA. There are 15 residues in the CDR3. This chain's CDR3 is CASSLQGGGTDTQYF. CDR3 sequence (DNA): TGTGCCAGCAGCCTACAGGGAGGGGGCACAGATACGCAGTATTTT.

The V gene is TRBV3-1, the J gene TRBJ2-6, with 10 bases fitting TRBD1. With 4 bases clipped from V and 0 bases from J, the junction kept 9 bases outside the gene matches. The CDR3 is made up of 19 amino acids. The germline V gene encodes CDR1 LGHDT and CDR2 YNNKEL (reference sequence). This chain's CDR3 is CASSRGGTGVFSGANVLTF. The DNA of the CDR3 is TGTGCCAGCAGCCGAGGCGGGACAGGGGTCTTCTCTGGGGCCAACGTCCTGACTTTC.

In its sample, this clonotype was seen many times. The gene calls are TRBV12-3 or TRBV12-4 and TRBJ2-2, with 10 bases identical to TRBD1. There are 15 residues in the CDR3. The J segment lost 1 base and the V segment lost 6 bases, leaving 2 bases of the junction unmatched. The CDR3 protein is CASRGQGKNTGELFF. The CDR3 bases are TGTGCCAGCAGGGGACAGGGGAAGAACACCGGGGAGCTGTTTTTT.

V is TRBV5-1 and J is TRBJ2-1; no definite D call. CDR1 is SGHRS and CDR2 is YFSETQ in the germline V gene. This CDR3 contains 15 residues. V lost 0 bases and J lost 6, with 13 bases in between. The CDR3 sequence: CASSLGTAVSNEQFF. Written as DNA, the CDR3 is TGCGCCAGCAGCTTGGGGACGGCCGTCAGCAATGAGCAGTTCTTC.

The chain links TRBV20-1 to TRBJ1-1; D unclear. V was trimmed by 4 bases and J by 6 bases, leaving 15 bases between them. This CDR3 contains 13 residues. Per the germline V gene, CDR1 is DFQATT and CDR2 is SNEGSKA (reference sequence). The CDR3 spells CSATLAPRPEAFF. As DNA, the CDR3 is TGCAGTGCTACTTTGGCACCTCGACCTGAAGCTTTCTTT.

This clonotype was recorded a few times. The genes are TRBV18 and TRBJ1-1; D possibly corresponds to TRBD1 (6 bases). V lost 5 bases and J lost 4, with 11 bases in between. The CDR3 runs to 13 residues. Germline V gives CDR1 KGHSH, CDR2 LQKENI. The CDR3 spells CASSRQESTEAFF. The CDR3 nucleotides read TGTGCCAGCTCAAGACAGGAGAGCACTGAAGCTTTCTTT. The full variable domain, with the rest looked up from reference TRBV18 and TRBJ1-1, is NAGVMQNPRHLVRRRGQEARLRCSPMKGHSHVYWYRQLPEEGLKFMVYLQKENIIDESGMPKERFSAEFPKEGPSILRIQQVVRGDSAAYFCASSRQESTEAFFGQGTRLTVV.

The rearrangement uses TRBV9 and TRBJ2-7, with D unclear. The V end lost 0 bases, the J end lost 3 bases, and 10 bases lay between the germline ends. Germline V gives CDR1 SGDLS, CDR2 YYNGEE. The CDR3 is 14 amino acids. CDR3 residues: CASSVGPVDYEQYF. The CDR3 nucleotides read TGTGCCAGCAGCGTAGGGCCAGTAGACTACGAGCAGTACTTC.

The rearrangement joins TRBV3-1 to TRBJ2-5, with a possible D match to TRBD2 (5 bases). With 11 bases removed from V and 5 bases from J, the gap between germline ends came to 12 bases. The CDR3 consists of 11 residues. The germline CDR1 and CDR2 sequences are LGHDT and YNNKEL (reference sequence). This chain's CDR3 is CAASYVETQYF. CDR3 bases: TGTGCCGCTAGCTACGTGGAGACCCAGTACTTC.

V gene TRBV24-1 combines with J gene TRBJ2-3; 8 nucleotides match TRBD2. The germline V gene has CDR1 KGHDR and CDR2 SFDVKD. This CDR3 has 16 amino acids. V trimming: 6 bases; J trimming: 2 bases; junction bases outside the gene matches: 9. The CDR3, as DNA: TGTGCCACCAGTCCTCGGGCGGGGGGACTCACAGATACGCAGTATTTT. Residues: CATSPRAGGLTDTQYF.

This clonotype was counted only a few times. The chain couples TRBV5-1 to TRBJ2-5; TRBD2 matches 10 bases. The V and J ends lost 4 bases and 4 bases, in that order; junction bases with no gene match: 7. The germline CDR1 and CDR2 sequences are SGHRS and YFSETQ. The CDR3 is made up of 15 amino acids. CDR3 region: CASSISGGSGETQYF. The CDR3 nucleotides read TGCGCCAGCAGCATTAGCGGGGGGTCGGGAGAGACCCAGTACTTC.

V gene TRBV6-6 combines with J gene TRBJ1-2, with TRBD1 matching over 7 bases. This CDR3 has 14 residues. The germline V gene encodes CDR1 MNHNY and CDR2 SVGAGI (reference sequence). V shed 7 bases and J 0 bases; nucleotides not matched to a gene: 5. The CDR3 nucleotides read TGTGCCAGCACCACCGACAGGGCTAACTATGGCTACACCTTC. This translates into CASTTDRANYGYTF.

The V call is TRBV9, the J call TRBJ2-6; 7 bases are shared with TRBD1. Germline trimming cut 3 bases from V and 12 bases from J; bases unmatched to any gene: 12. CDR1 is SGDLS and CDR2 is YYNGEE in the germline V gene. The CDR3 is 15 residues long. CDR3 bases: TGTGCCAGCAGCGACGGGACAGTTCCCGAAGGCGTCCTGACTTTC. It specifies CASSDGTVPEGVLTF.

This clonotype was seen a handful of times. The chain uses TRBV5-1 and TRBJ2-3, with TRBD2 matching 10 bases. Germline lookup yields CDR1 SGHRS and CDR2 YFSETQ. There are 16 residues in the CDR3. V was clipped by 0 bases and J by 2 bases; unmatched bases: 3. The CDR3 spells CASSLEAGGPTDTQYF. The CDR3 DNA follows: TGCGCCAGCAGCTTGGAAGCGGGGGGGCCCACAGATACGCAGTATTTT.

CDR3 in DNA: TGTGCCAGCAGCCAAGCGCTATCGACAGATACGCAGTATTTT. This sequence encodes CASSQALSTDTQYF. The chain recombines TRBV4-2 with TRBJ2-3; no definite D call. V was pared by 1 base and J by 3 bases, with 8 bases between. The CDR3 covers 14 residues. Looked up from germline, CDR1 is LGHNA and CDR2 is YNFKEQ.

This clonotype was picked up a small number of times. The rearrangement joins TRBV10-2 to TRBJ2-3, with 7 bases that match TRBD1. The germline V gene has CDR1 WSHSY and CDR2 SAAADI. The V gene end was trimmed by 11 bases and the J gene end by 2 bases; junction bases not matched to a gene: 16. This CDR3 is 16 amino acids long. DNA of the CDR3: TGCGCCGGGAGTCCAATTCCGGGACAGCTCACAGATACGCAGTATTTT. Its protein is CAGSPIPGQLTDTQYF.

This clonotype has just a few counts. The chain uses TRBV7-9 and TRBJ2-7; D may be TRBD1 (5 bases). Trimming took 1 base from V and 6 from J, leaving 13 bases between them. The CDR3 is 14 residues long. CDR1 and CDR2 from the germline V gene are SEHNR and FQNEAQ (reference sequence). The CDR3 is CASSLGGARLEQYF. CDR3 sequence (DNA): TGTGCCAGCAGCTTAGGTGGGGCGAGGCTCGAGCAGTACTTC.

This clonotype was detected a few times. The genes are TRBV29-1 and TRBJ1-1, with a weak D call TRBD1 (5 bases). Germline V gives CDR1 SQVTM, CDR2 ANQGSEA. With 7 bases removed from V and 5 bases from J, the gap between germline ends came to 23 bases. This CDR3 region has 15 residues. The CDR3 DNA sequence: TGCAGCGCCGTGATGTCGACCGGGGGGACTACTGAAGCTTTCTTT. Its protein is CSAVMSTGGTTEAFF.

This clonotype was seen a handful of times. The chain combines TRBV7-9 with TRBJ1-5, with 7 nucleotides matching TRBD1. There are 16 residues in the CDR3. Germline V gene data show CDR1 as SEHNR and CDR2 as FQNEAQ (reference sequence). V shed 4 bases, J shed 3 bases, and the junction held 9 bases outside the gene matches. CDR3 sequence: CASSSSDRLVNQPQHF. The CDR3, as DNA: TGTGCCAGCAGCTCCTCGGACAGGCTCGTCAATCAGCCCCAGCATTTT.

CDR3 sequence (DNA): TGTGCCAGCAGCCAAGAGCAGGGGCTCCCCTACGAGCAGTACTTC. It specifies CASSQEQGLPYEQYF. V and J are TRBV4-2 and TRBJ2-7; D perhaps matches TRBD1 (6 bases). The CDR3 loop spans 15 amino acids. Per germline, CDR1 LGHNA and CDR2 YNFKEQ. V lost 0 bases, J lost 2 bases, and 11 bases lay in between.

This clonotype is categorized as medium-sized (0.01 to 0.1%). The genes are TRBV5-1 and TRBJ2-5; D is unclear. The CDR3 totals 14 residues. CDR1 and CDR2 (germline): SGHRS, YFSETQ. Between the trimmed V and J ends, which lost 1 base and 5 bases, there was a span of 12 bases. CDR3 amino acids: CASSLFIYEETQYF. CDR3 nucleotide sequence: TGCGCCAGCAGCTTGTTCATCTACGAGGAGACCCAGTACTTC. Combining the CDR3 with reference TRBV5-1 and TRBJ2-5 gives the whole variable domain KAGVTQTPRYLIKTRGQQVTLSCSPISGHRSVSWYQQTPGQGLQFLFEYFSETQRNKGNFPGRFSGRQFSNSRSEMNVSTLELGDSALYLCASSLFIYEETQYFGPGTRLLVL.

At least ten counts were recorded for this clonotype. The chain links TRBV7-8 to TRBJ2-3; 12 bases align to TRBD2. CDR3 size: 15 residues. Germline values: CDR1 SGHVS, CDR2 FQNEAQ. The junction had 4 bases not matched to a gene; V was cut back by 7 bases and J by 2 bases. The CDR3 nucleotides read TGTGCCAGCACCCTAGCGGGAGGGTACACAGATACGCAGTATTTT. Translating gives CASTLAGGYTDTQYF.

This clonotype was found a few times. V is TRBV13 and J is TRBJ2-1; TRBD1 aligns across 10 bases. Trimming took 6 bases from V and 6 from J; bases not matched to a gene: 5. The length of the CDR3 is 14 residues. From germline, CDR1 is PRHDT and CDR2 FYEKMQ (reference sequence). The CDR3 nucleotides read TGTGCCAGCAGTCCGGGACAGGGGATCAATGAGCAGTTCTTC. Encoded protein: CASSPGQGINEQFF.

In its sample, this clonotype was seen a few times. The chain joins TRBV6-5 to TRBJ2-1, with a possible D match to TRBD1 (6 bases). The length of the CDR3 is 12 residues. Germline loops: CDR1 MNHEY, CDR2 SVGAGI. The CDR3 protein is CDDVQGLNEQFF. The CDR3 DNA reads TGTGACGACGTACAGGGCCTCAATGAGCAGTTCTTC.